Each of the 13 T cell receptor beta chains below was sequenced from the same sample in a study of cytomegalovirus exposure and HLA in healthy donors. PCR amplification relied on 60 Vbeta primers (plus 13 Jbeta primers). Using immunoSEQ multiplex PCR, the repertoire was profiled, and TCRdb retains in-frame clones only, with some absent. Here the sample spans about 120,000 clones, about four fifths being singletons. Sequencing used PBMCs. The receptors were sampled from a woman under 30 in good health and CMV-seronegative.

This clone was observed a single time. The rearrangement joins TRBV6-1 to TRBJ1-1; possible D gene TRBD1, 5 bases. Germline values: CDR1 MNHNS, CDR2 SASEGT. V lost 4 bases and J lost 1, with 10 bases in between. CDR3 size: 14 residues. Written as DNA, the CDR3 is TGTGCCAGCAGTGCCCTGGGGGGGAACACTGAAGCTTTCTTT. This codes for CASSALGGNTEAFF.

The genes are TRBV5-4 and TRBJ2-3; D perhaps matches TRBD2 (5 bases). V lost 1 base and J lost 3, with 12 bases in between. Germline CDR1 and CDR2: SGHNT and YYREEE (reference sequence). CDR3 length equals 15 residues. CDR3: CASSLSGAGTDTQYF. The CDR3 region has the DNA TGTGCCAGCAGCTTGAGCGGTGCAGGTACAGATACGCAGTATTTT.

The chain has TRBV9 and TRBJ2-1; 8 positions match TRBD2. CDR1 SGDLS and CDR2 YYNGEE come from the germline V gene. The CDR3 loop spans 14 amino acids. Trimming at V came to 2 bases and at J to 2 bases, leaving 0 bases not matched to a gene. CDR3 sequence (DNA): TGTGCCAGCAGCGTTAGCGGGACCTACAATGAGCAGTTCTTC. It is translated as CASSVSGTYNEQFF.

The chain employs TRBV5-4 and TRBJ2-2, with TRBD2 matching 12 bases. The ends lost 3 bases at V and 5 bases at J; junction bases unmatched: 8. This CDR3 region has 17 residues. Germline V gene sequence: CDR1 SGHNT, CDR2 YYREEE (reference sequence). The CDR3 here is CASSSPTSGRSTGELFF. The CDR3 region has the DNA TGTGCCAGCAGCTCTCCGACTAGCGGGAGAAGTACCGGGGAGCTGTTTTTT.

This chain connects TRBV30 to TRBJ1-6; D not resolved. Trimming left V 0 bases short and J 13 bases short, with 13 bases between. Germline CDR1 is GTSNPN and CDR2 is SVGIG (reference sequence). CDR3 length: 13 residues. CDR3 nucleotides: TGTGCCTGGAGTGTTGGTCCCCTGCGTCCCCTCCACTTT. It yields the protein CAWSVGPLRPLHF. Full variable domain (rest looked up from reference TRBV30 and TRBJ1-6): SQTIHQWPATLVQPVGSPLSLECTVEGTSNPNLYWYRQAAGRGLQLLFYSVGIGQISSEVPQNLSASRPQDRQFILSSKKLLLSDSGFYLCAWSVGPLRPLHFGNGTRLTVT.

V and J are TRBV4-2 and TRBJ1-3; D is undetermined. The CDR3 runs to 15 residues. Germline V gives CDR1 LGHNA, CDR2 YNFKEQ. Trimming removed 0 bases at V and 0 bases at J, with 6 bases between. CDR3 coding DNA: TGTGCCAGCAGCCAAGATTCAGACTCTGGAAACACCATATATTTT. Its translation: CASSQDSDSGNTIYF.

This chain links TRBV21-1 with TRBJ2-5; no check of the table's D call, TRBD1, against the DNA was made. TRBV21-1 is flagged as a pseudogene. This CDR3 comprises 13 residues. The CDR3 coding sequence is TGTGCCAGGGACAGGGGGCGAGAAGAGACCCAGTACTTC. This sequence encodes CARDRGREETQYF.

The gene calls are TRBV4-1 and TRBJ2-3; 12 positions agree with TRBD2. V was clipped by 5 bases and J by 6 bases; unmatched bases: 15. CDR3 length equals 18 residues. CDR1 and CDR2 from the germline V gene are MGHRA and YSYEKL. CDR3 DNA sequence: TGCGCCAGCAGCACGCTAGCGGGAGGGGGGGGGCGGGGGGATACGCAGTATTTT. It yields the protein CASSTLAGGGGRGDTQYF.

The chain is built from TRBV5-1 and TRBJ2-2; 8 bases line up with TRBD1. The CDR3 length is 17 residues. The trim removed 0 bases at V and 1 base at J, leaving 5 bases unmatched. Germline V lookup: CDR1 SGHRS, CDR2 YFSETQ. The CDR3 region is CASSLATGTGNTGELFF. In DNA, the CDR3 is TGCGCCAGCAGCTTGGCCACCGGGACAGGGAACACCGGGGAGCTGTTTTTT.

The V and J genes are TRBV2 and TRBJ2-3; no reliable D call. Germline V lookup: CDR1 SNHLY, CDR2 FYNNEI. This CDR3 spans 14 amino acids. V dropped 7 bases and J dropped 0 bases, with 11 bases sitting between them. The CDR3 loop is CASTSVSSTDTQYF. The CDR3, as DNA: TGTGCCAGCACGTCTGTCAGTAGCACAGATACGCAGTATTTT.

This clone occurred once. This chain connects TRBV2 to TRBJ1-2; D possibly corresponds to TRBD1 (6 bases). Germline CDR1 reads SNHLY; CDR2 reads FYNNEI. The V end lost 2 bases, the J end lost 10 bases, and 8 bases lay between the germline ends. This CDR3 comprises 11 residues. CDR3 amino acids: CASSEYRAYTF. DNA of the CDR3: TGTGCCAGCAGTGAATACAGGGCCTACACCTTC.

The gene calls are TRBV19 and TRBJ2-7, with 8 bases aligning to TRBD1. There are 15 residues in the CDR3. Germline V CDR1 and CDR2: LNHDA, SQIVND (reference sequence). The ends lost 3 bases at V and 3 bases at J; junction bases unmatched: 7. The CDR3 DNA is TGTGCCAGTAGTATTGGATCAGGGGGCCTCTACGAGCAGTACTTC. Amino acids: CASSIGSGGLYEQYF.

The V and J genes are TRBV5-1 and TRBJ1-1; D not certain. The CDR3 has 14 amino acids. With 4 bases removed from V and 0 bases from J, the gap between germline ends came to 10 bases. Germline V gene sequence: CDR1 SGHRS, CDR2 YFSETQ. The CDR3 DNA is TGCGCCAGCAGCCCGGGGTCCATGAACACTGAAGCTTTCTTT. Encoded protein: CASSPGSMNTEAFF.